This entry features one T cell receptor (beta chain) sequence. Its antigen is unidentified. Each CDR3 protein is one row after TCRdb ran MiXCR on the multiplex PCR reads. The sample yields 150,000 to 250,000 distinct CDR3 sequences, 25% to 40% seen once. The data stem from a study of breast tumors, draining lymph nodes, adjacent tissues. General study points: Tumor T cell lymph node origin was a supported hypothesis, not proven.

Breast cancer patients provided tissue from their axillary draining lymph nodes. From germline, CDR1 is MNHEY and CDR2 SVGAGI. V lost 6 bases to trimming and J lost 1 base; unmatched junction nucleotides: 11. CDR3 length: 17 residues. The source material was axillary lymph node tissue. The source is a female donor with breast cancer. Some clones in this sample may be carry-over from other donors' samples. The chain carries TRBV6-5 and TRBJ2-1; TRBD2 matches 8 bases. The CDR3 DNA sequence: TGTGCCAGCAGCTCCCCAGGGCGGGGGGCGTCCTACAATGAGCAGTTCTTC. Translating gives CASSSPGRGASYNEQFF.